The 30 T cell receptor beta chains given below trace back to one sample, sequenced in a study of response to subunit inactivated influenza vaccine. TCRdb called the RT-PCR reads again in MiXCR, with one record for every CDR3 protein. The sample holds around 530,000 distinct CDR3 sequences; 16% are singletons and the top ten take roughly 3%. The material sequenced was CD4+ T cells sorted from PBMCs, taken 23 to 25 months after vaccination. The receptors originated from a man aged 50 to 75 who received an inactivated influenza vaccine.

The CDR3 coding sequence is TGCAGTGCTAGAGATGGAAGGGGACAGGGAAGCGAGCAGTACTTC. It encodes CSARDGRGQGSEQYF. This chain joins TRBV20-1 and TRBJ2-7; TRBD1 aligns across 9 bases. The CDR3 contains 15 residues. After removal of 0 bases from V and 6 bases from J, the junction contained 9 bases not matched to a gene. Germline CDR1 DFQATT, CDR2 SNEGSKA (reference sequence).

In its sample, this clonotype was seen a few times. The chain joins TRBV5-1 to TRBJ1-2, with 7 bases lining up with TRBD1. The junction had 3 bases not matched to a gene; V was cut back by 4 bases and J by 3 bases. The CDR3 spans 13 residues. Germline assignment: CDR1 SGHRS and CDR2 YFSETQ. The chain's CDR3 is CASSHGQDYGYTF. The CDR3 DNA reads as TGCGCCAGCAGCCACGGACAGGACTATGGCTACACCTTC.

The J gene is TRBJ2-2, the V gene TRBV6-2 or TRBV6-3; 7 bases line up with TRBD1. With V trimmed by 6 bases and J by 7 bases, 8 bases remained unmatched. Germline V gene data show CDR1 as MNHEY and CDR2 as SVGEGT. The CDR3 covers 14 residues. The CDR3 DNA sequence: TGTGCCAGCAGAAGGGACAGTGCACTCGGGGAGCTGTTTTTT. Amino acid sequence: CASRRDSALGELFF.

This clonotype has more than one count but fewer than ten. V gene TRBV20-1 combines with J gene TRBJ2-1; 11 bases agree with TRBD2. J was trimmed by 6 bases and V by 3 bases; bases with no gene match: 10. CDR1 and CDR2 from the germline V gene are DFQATT and SNEGSKA (reference sequence). The CDR3 runs to 16 residues. The CDR3 sequence is CSARASGRFGPNEQFF. In DNA, the CDR3 is TGCAGTGCTAGGGCTAGCGGGAGGTTCGGACCCAATGAGCAGTTCTTC.

Ten or more counts support this clonotype. The chain is built from TRBV10-3 and TRBJ2-1; TRBD1 is a possible D gene (6 bases). Germline lookup yields CDR1 ENHRY and CDR2 SYGVKD. CDR3 length equals 12 residues. V was cut by 6 bases and J by 4 bases, with 7 bases left in between. CDR3 bases: TGTGCCATCAGCGGACAGTACAATGAGCAGTTCTTC. This translates into CAISGQYNEQFF.

The rearrangement uses TRBV10-1 and TRBJ2-7, with D tentatively TRBD1 (5 bases). This CDR3 has 13 residues. Per the germline V gene, CDR1 is WNHNN and CDR2 is SYGVQD (reference sequence). V lost 6 bases and J 2 bases, leaving 11 bases between the germline ends. The CDR3 nucleotides are TGCGCCAGCAGCATGACAGACACCTACGAGCAGTACTTC. The encoded protein is CASSMTDTYEQYF.

This clonotype was seen only once. The rearrangement uses TRBV27 and TRBJ1-6, with D possibly TRBD1 on 6 matching bases. Germline values: CDR1 MNHEY, CDR2 SMNVEV (reference sequence). V lost 6 bases and J lost 7, with 16 bases in between. The length of the CDR3 is 15 residues. The CDR3 DNA reads as TGTGCCAGCAGCCCTAATCCAGGGGTAAATTCACCCCTCCACTTT. This translates into CASSPNPGVNSPLHF.

The sample holds a few counts of this clonotype. The chain employs TRBV12-5 and TRBJ2-1, with 10 positions matching TRBD2. V lost 10 bases, J lost 1 base, and 13 bases stayed unmatched. The CDR3 consists of 17 residues. Germline CDR1 is LGHNT and CDR2 is FRNRAP. CDR3 DNA: TGTGCTACCTCTATGGGGGGACTAGCGAATTCCTACAATGAGCAGTTCTTC. It yields the protein CATSMGGLANSYNEQFF.

This clonotype was counted only a few times. This rearrangement joins TRBV20-1 to TRBJ2-7; the D call may be TRBD1 or TRBD2 (5 bases each). Germline V lookup: CDR1 DFQATT, CDR2 SNEGSKA (reference sequence). Trimming removed 0 bases from V and 3 bases from J, with 12 bases in between. The CDR3 sequence is 14 residues long. CDR3 sequence reads: CSARDMGRVYEQYF. In DNA form, the CDR3 reads TGCAGTGCTAGAGATATGGGACGGGTCTACGAGCAGTACTTC.

This clonotype was counted between two and nine times. The rearrangement uses TRBV24-1 and TRBJ2-1; no reliable D call. The CDR3 runs to 14 residues. Trimming left V 3 bases short and J 1 base short, with 6 bases between. Germline CDR1 and CDR2: KGHDR and SFDVKD. CDR3 bases: TGTGCCACCAGTGATCCTTGGTCCTACAATGAGCAGTTCTTC. It translates to CATSDPWSYNEQFF.

This clonotype has only a few counts. The genes are TRBV15 and TRBJ2-7, with D uncertain. This CDR3 spans 14 amino acids. The germline V and J ends were trimmed by 5 bases and 0 bases, with 11 bases remaining between them. Looked up from germline, CDR1 is LNHNV and CDR2 is YYDKDF (reference sequence). For the CDR3, the DNA is TGTGCCACCAGCCGGTCCAGGAGCTCCTACGAGCAGTACTTC. Protein: CATSRSRSSYEQYF.

The chain uses TRBV20-1 and TRBJ2-7; 7 bases map to TRBD1. CDR1 and CDR2 from the germline V gene are DFQATT and SNEGSKA (reference sequence). The CDR3 covers 16 residues. Trimming at V came to 1 base and at J to 0 bases, leaving 9 bases not matched to a gene. In nucleotides, the CDR3 is TGCAGTGCTAGAGGTGGCCCGACAGGGAACTCCTACGAGCAGTACTTC. This translates into CSARGGPTGNSYEQYF.

The chain has TRBV10-3 and TRBJ2-1, with TRBD1 matching 9 bases. Germline V lookup: CDR1 ENHRY, CDR2 SYGVKD. The CDR3 totals 15 residues. V was pared by 3 bases and J by 3 bases, with 3 bases of the junction left unmatched. In nucleotides, the CDR3 is TGTGCCATCAGTGACGGGACAGGGTACTACAATGAGCAGTTCTTC. Amino acid sequence: CAISDGTGYYNEQFF.

This clonotype showed up just a few times. V gene TRBV20-1 combines with J gene TRBJ2-7, with 10 bases identical to TRBD2. Germline V lookup: CDR1 DFQATT, CDR2 SNEGSKA (reference sequence). With V trimmed by 4 bases and J by 5 bases, 8 bases remained unmatched. The CDR3 runs 14 residues. The CDR3 coding sequence is TGCAGTGCTATAGAAGTAGCGGGAGGCCACGAGCAGTACTTC. Protein: CSAIEVAGGHEQYF.

The V call is TRBV28, the J call TRBJ2-1; 10 nucleotides agree with TRBD2. Germline V CDR1 and CDR2: MDHEN, SYDVKM. With V trimmed by 6 bases and J by 3 bases, 11 bases remained unmatched. The CDR3 is 17 residues long. CDR3 sequence (DNA): TGTGCCAGCAGAACTCCTAGCGGGGGTCCCAACTACAATGAGCAGTTCTTC. The encoded protein is CASRTPSGGPNYNEQFF. The complete variable domain, with remaining parts taken from reference TRBV28 and TRBJ2-1, reads DVKVTQSSRYLVKRTGEKVFLECVQDMDHENMFWYRQDPGLGLRLIYFSYDVKMKEKGDIPEGYSVSREKKERFSLILESASTNQTSMYLCASRTPSGGPNYNEQFFGPGTRLTVL.

The V and J genes are TRBV4-1 and TRBJ1-2; TRBD1 might be the D (6 bases). In germline, CDR1 is MGHRA, CDR2 YSYEKL. The length of the CDR3 is 16 residues. Between the trimmed V and J ends, which lost 0 bases and 2 bases, there was a span of 13 bases. The CDR3 sequence is CASSQDTAGANYGYTF. As DNA, the CDR3 is TGCGCCAGCAGCCAAGATACGGCAGGGGCGAACTATGGCTACACCTTC.

This sequence joins TRBV5-1 and TRBJ2-7; 9 nucleotides line up with TRBD2. V was clipped by 1 base and J by 4 bases; unmatched bases: 9. Germline V gives CDR1 SGHRS, CDR2 YFSETQ. The CDR3 is made up of 16 amino acids. Here the CDR3 reads CASSLTVATSGYEQYF. DNA of the CDR3: TGCGCCAGCAGCTTGACAGTAGCGACTAGCGGTTACGAGCAGTACTTC.

In this sample, this clonotype turned up a few times. V usage is TRBV20-1 and J usage is TRBJ2-5; a weak D match, TRBD2 (6 bases). CDR1 is DFQATT, CDR2 SNEGSKA, per germline (reference sequence). The CDR3 length is 15 residues. V lost 0 bases and J lost 0, with 11 bases in between. CDR3 loop: CSARDIRGDQETQYF. The CDR3 DNA reads TGCAGTGCTAGAGATATACGCGGGGACCAAGAGACCCAGTACTTC.

The chain combines TRBV6-1 with TRBJ2-2; no definite D call. Germline V gene sequence: CDR1 MNHNS, CDR2 SASEGT. V was clipped by 5 bases and J by 11 bases, with 18 bases between them. The CDR3 is 14 residues long. The DNA of the CDR3 is TGTGCCAGCAGTCCGAAGAGACTTTCGGGTGAGCTGTTTTTT. Encoded protein: CASSPKRLSGELFF.

The chain is built from TRBV5-1 and TRBJ1-5; no clear D. The germline gives CDR1 SGHRS, CDR2 YFSETQ. The V gene lost 2 bases and the J gene lost 2 bases, with 8 bases spanning the gap. This CDR3 comprises 14 residues. As DNA, the CDR3 is TGCGCCAGCAGCTTAGACCCACGCAATCAGCCCCAGCATTTT. It yields the protein CASSLDPRNQPQHF.

As concerns this clonotype: At one end, the junction sequence differs from germline, possibly due to a read error. The chain couples TRBV18 to TRBJ2-5; D remains unclear. There are 12 residues in the CDR3. Germline V gives CDR1 KGHSH, CDR2 LQKENI. CDR3 protein: CASSPREENQYF. The CDR3, as DNA: TGTGCCAGCTCACCTCGTGAAGAGAACCAGTACTTC.

The rearrangement joins TRBV20-1 to TRBJ2-1; 8 bases are a match to TRBD1. V lost 6 bases and J lost 1; bases outside the gene matches: 8. Germline V gene sequence: CDR1 DFQATT, CDR2 SNEGSKA (reference sequence). The CDR3 consists of 15 residues. Here the CDR3 DNA reads TGCAGTGCGCCGGACAGGGAACGGTCCTACAATGAGCAGTTCTTC. Its protein is CSAPDRERSYNEQFF.

This clonotype was seen ten or more times. V usage is TRBV7-9 and J usage is TRBJ2-1; no firm D call. The length of the CDR3 is 12 residues. Germline V gene data show CDR1 as SEHNR and CDR2 as FQNEAQ (reference sequence). With 2 bases removed from V and 9 bases from J, the gap between germline ends came to 8 bases. In nucleotides, the CDR3 is TGTGCCAGCAGCTTATACTCCGGTGAGCAGTTCTTC. Its translation: CASSLYSGEQFF.

This chain's CDR3 is CASSLRTKETQYF. Here the CDR3 DNA reads TGTGCCAGCAGCTTACGGACAAAAGAGACCCAGTACTTC. This chain uses TRBV7-2 with TRBJ2-5; the D gene is possibly TRBD1 (5 bases). V lost 2 bases, J lost 3 bases, and 7 bases lay in between. CDR1 and CDR2 from the germline V gene are SGHTA and FQGNSA. The CDR3 runs to 13 residues.

This clonotype has just a few counts. This CDR3 is CASSLPPRSPEAFF. CDR3 DNA: TGTGCCAGCAGCTTACCCCCCAGGTCCCCTGAAGCTTTCTTT. V and J are TRBV7-9 and TRBJ1-1; D gene ambiguous. There are 14 residues in the CDR3. V lost 2 bases to trimming and J lost 6 bases, with 13 bases between them. CDR1 and CDR2 from the germline V gene are SEHNR and FQNEAQ (reference sequence).

The chain combines TRBV7-2 with TRBJ2-3; TRBD2 agrees at 8 bases. The CDR3 has 15 residues. Trimming at V came to 1 base and at J to 7 bases, leaving 7 bases not matched to a gene. Looked up from germline, CDR1 is SGHTA and CDR2 is FQGNSA. CDR3 nucleotide sequence: TGTGCCAGCAGCTTAGTCCGTAGCGGGACACATACGCAGTATTTT. This gives the protein CASSLVRSGTHTQYF.

This chain connects TRBV18 to TRBJ2-2; unclear D gene. The V gene lost 7 bases and the J gene lost 1 base, with 10 bases spanning the gap. The CDR3 is made up of 14 amino acids. Looked up from germline, CDR1 is KGHSH and CDR2 is LQKENI. For the CDR3, the DNA is TGTGCCAGCTTGGACCAGCTGAACACCGGGGAGCTGTTTTTT. Protein sequence: CASLDQLNTGELFF.

The CDR3 bases are TGTGCCAGCAGCCCAGGGACAAGAGCAAATGAAAAACTGTTTTTT. Translation: CASSPGTRANEKLFF. The chain is built from TRBV7-6 and TRBJ1-4; a possible D gene is TRBD1 (6 bases). CDR3 length equals 15 residues. Trimming removed 5 bases from V and 5 bases from J, with 15 bases in between. Germline CDR1 SGHVS, CDR2 FNYEAQ.

This chain uses TRBV20-1 with TRBJ1-5; D call uncertain. CDR1 and CDR2 (germline): DFQATT, SNEGSKA (reference sequence). This CDR3 has 15 residues. V was pared by 1 base and J by 5 bases, with 15 bases between. The CDR3 spells CSARAHSGLDQPQHF. The CDR3 DNA sequence: TGCAGTGCTAGAGCGCACAGCGGGCTGGATCAGCCCCAGCATTTT.

As DNA, the CDR3 is TGTGCCAGCAGGACCCTAGCGGGGGGCAGCAATGAGCAGTTCTTC. Translated: CASRTLAGGSNEQFF. The genes are TRBV7-2 and TRBJ2-1, with 11 bases aligning to TRBD2. After removal of 6 bases from V and 6 bases from J, the junction contained 7 bases not matched to a gene. This CDR3 contains 15 residues. The germline V gene has CDR1 SGHTA and CDR2 FQGNSA. Filled out from reference TRBV7-2 and TRBJ2-1, the complete variable domain reads GAGVSQSPSNKVTEKGKDVELRCDPISGHTALYWYRQSLGQGLEFLIYFQGNSAPDKSGLPSDRFSAERTGGSVSTLTIQRTQQEDSAVYLCASRTLAGGSNEQFFGPGTRLTVL.